This T cell receptor beta chain was sequenced during a study of blood T cell repertoires in COVID-19 (dated by TCRdb to 2020 to 2021). The study in broad terms: Samples covering the acute and convalescent phases of COVID-19 were provided by collaborators in the United States, Italy and Spain. The material from the prospective study consisted of cDNA or gDNA derived from T cells, B-cell-depleted T cells, or PBMCs. The samples were drawn from two sources: the first 160 participants of the ongoing ImmuneRACE study, and 1,254 subjects contributed by 6 global collaborators. Deeply sampled blood TCRbeta repertoires from subjects exposed to, actively infected with, or recovered from COVID-19 were included in the dataset. The repertoires were made available in a free public database intended to serve as a resource for research on the immune response to SARS-CoV-2. The sample metadata nearly always contained a de-identified subject ID, COVID-19 status, age in years and sex. Where available, HLA class I and class II types were taken from metadata supplied by the sample provider and were not determined by assay-based typing. Study-wide conclusions, independent of this receptor: The amount of clinical and demographic metadata varied by source and participant and was provided uncurated.

Collaborating institutions collected whole blood in K2EDTA tubes following their own protocols. For TCRbeta analysis, collaborator samples were shipped as frozen whole blood, as isolated PBMCs, or as DNA extracted from either sample type. TCRbeta CDR3 regions were amplified from genomic DNA by means of the immunoSEQ Assay, a bias-controlled multiplex PCR. In the paper's pipeline: Nucleated cell counts per sample were estimated from amplification of reference gene primers within the assay. To quantify the absolute abundance of each unique TCRbeta CDR3 rearrangement, sequence reads were collapsed and filtered. For each sample, productive Simpson clonality was calculated by taking the square root of Simpson's diversity index across productive rearrangements. Drawn from immuneACCESS, this table holds only the in-frame rearrangements with V and J called that TCRdb kept. Clones are partly lost; checked studies trace under half to an unresolved V gene and leave the rest unexplained. Clone size and the V and J calls come from that table; the DNA yielded D and trimming. This sample lists 150,000 to 200,000 clones; 86% were detected once. The ten most abundant clones make up 8% to 10% of the sample.

The CDR3 covers 16 residues, taking in both the cysteine and the phenylalanine. Solely the CDR3 DNA is kept, with 48 bases framed from the first base. For CDR1 and CDR2, the germline V gene lists KGHDR and SFDVKD. From V the trimming removes 3 bases and from J it removes 4 bases, while the gene matches leave 2 bases of the junction unaccounted for. To note about this clone: Its specific antigen is unknown. One base away there is no much larger clone; base qualities are not given.

The sequence derives from a man aged 55 to 70 with acute or convalescent COVID-19. This receptor chain uses TRBV24-1 and TRBJ2-5; 15 bases in the middle match TRBD2. The sample consisted of peripheral blood. The encoded CDR3 is CATSDPGLAGGETQYF. The nucleotide sequence reads as follows: TGTGCCACCAGTGATCCGGGACTAGCGGGAGGAGAGACCCAGTACTTC.